This is a list of T cell receptor beta chains from one sample in a study of PD-1 blockade in classical Hodgkin lymphoma. Sequencing was performed with immunoSEQ multiplex PCR; in TCRdb, only in-frame clones are kept and a portion is missing. The sample contains around 13,000 clones, under 90% of which appear only once. Source: CD4+ T cells from blood, taken at baseline. Receptors were obtained from a human donor with classical Hodgkin lymphoma. Each CDR3 is given with its conserved first and last residue. The D gene is left open where the match is weak. Some rows have no size entry. The others give once, few or many, or a class for an expanded clone.

>TRBV6-1|TRBD2|.|TRBJ2-7
TGTGCCAGCAGGTCCGGGACTACCTCCTACGAGCAGTACTTC
CASRSGTTSYEQYF
>TRBV2|.|.|TRBJ2-7
TGTGCCAGCAGCCCCCAACCCCGTGTTTTTGGGCTGAACTACGAGCAGTACTTC
CASSPQPRVFGLNYEQYF
>TRBV28|TRBD2|.|TRBJ2-1
TGTGCCAGCAGTTTAAGGGGAGGGAGTGAGCAGTTCTTC
CASSLRGGSEQFF
>TRBV5-1|.|.|TRBJ2-2
TGCGCCAGCAGCTTGGAACAGGGACTCGGGGAGCTGTTTTTT
CASSLEQGLGELFF
>TRBV13|.|.|TRBJ1-3
TGTGCCAGCAGCGACTCCAGGGGTTCTGGAAACACCATATATTTT
CASSDSRGSGNTIYF
>TRBV18|.|.|TRBJ2-7
TGTGCCAGCTCCCCAGCCGTCGGATCCTACGAGCAGTACTTC
CASSPAVGSYEQYF
>TRBV28|.|.|TRBJ1-2
TGTGCCAGCAGAAGGGGAAACTATGGCTACACCTTC
CASRRGNYGYTF
>TRBV7-6|TRBD1|.|TRBJ2-2
TGTGCCAGCAGCTCGAGGGACAGATTGACCGGGGAGCTGTTTTTT
CASSSRDRLTGELFF
>TRBV10-3|.|.|TRBJ2-1
TGTGCCATCAGTGAACTTCGGGGGAATGAGCAGTTCTTC
CAISELRGNEQFF
>TRBV28|.|.|TRBJ2-5
TGTGCCAGCAGTTTAGAGGACTTCCAAGAGACCCAGTACTTC
CASSLEDFQETQYF
>TRBV12-2|.|.|TRBJ2-1
TGTGCAAGTCGCATAGCCCAGCGGGAGAGGGATGAGCAGTTCTTC
CASRIAQRERDEQFF
>TRBV19|.|few|TRBJ1-5
TGTGCCAGTAGTCCCGGGACCGCAGGAGGCAATCAGCCCCAGCATTTT
CASSPGTAGGNQPQHF
>TRBV5-5|TRBD2|.|TRBJ2-7
TGTGCCAGCAGCCTCCAGACTAGCGGGGGGCTTAGCTCCTACGAGCAGTACTTC
CASSLQTSGGLSSYEQYF
>TRBV5-8|TRBD1|.|TRBJ1-2
TGTGCCAGCAGCTTGGTAGGGACAGGTGGCTACACCTTC
CASSLVGTGGYTF
>TRBV4-2|.|.|TRBJ1-2
TGTGCCAGCAGCCAAGACCGGGAGTATGGCTACACCTTC
CASSQDREYGYTF
>TRBV28|.|.|TRBJ2-7
TGTGCCAGCACCCTGCCGGGGGCCTACGAGCAGTACTTC
CASTLPGAYEQYF
>TRBV6-1|.|.|TRBJ1-4
TGTGCCAGCAGTGGAAGGTACACTAATGAAAAACTGTTTTTT
CASSGRYTNEKLFF